The rows below give T cell receptor beta chains drawn from one sample of a study of Ad26.COV2.S vaccination and SARS-CoV-2 variants. The data were produced by immunoSEQ multiplex PCR, yet TCRdb's version contains in-frame clones alone and is incomplete. The table has tens of thousands of clones, 82% seen once. The source material was peripheral blood, sampled after recovery from COVID-19. All receptors come from a human donor who had recovered from COVID-19. Each CDR3 is given with its conserved first and last residue. The D gene is left open where the match is weak. For some rows the clone size is stated as once, few or many, or as a class when expanded; others skip it.

V	J	size	D	CDR3	DNA
TRBV2	TRBJ1-6	.	.	CASRANSSSKAPLHF	TGTGCCAGCAGGGCGAACAGTTCTAGTAAAGCACCCCTCCACTTT
TRBV5-4	TRBJ2-7	once	.	CASSPARGSVSREQYF	TGTGCCAGCAGCCCCGCTCGGGGGAGTGTGTCGAGGGAGCAGTACTTC
TRBV9	TRBJ2-1	.	.	CASSAPRQNNEQFF	TGTGCCAGCAGCGCCCCCCGCCAGAACAATGAGCAGTTCTTC
TRBV2	TRBJ2-5	.	.	CASSGYSPQETQYF	TGTGCCAGCAGTGGGTACTCGCCCCAAGAGACCCAGTACTTC
TRBV4-1	TRBJ1-2	.	.	CASSQVRQNYGYTF	TGCGCCAGCAGCCAAGTTCGCCAGAACTATGGCTACACCTTC
TRBV7-6	TRBJ1-1	few	.	CASSVQHQSEAFF	TGTGCCAGCAGCGTGCAACATCAGAGTGAAGCTTTCTTT
TRBV11-2	TRBJ2-1	.	TRBD2	CASSFSGRADYEQFF	TGTGCCAGCAGCTTTAGCGGGAGGGCCGATTATGAGCAGTTCTTC
TRBV7-3	TRBJ2-6	.	.	CASSPYPVPGANVLTF	TGTGCCAGCAGCCCCTATCCCGTCCCTGGGGCCAACGTCCTGACTTTC
TRBV2	TRBJ2-3	.	.	CASSVSGSTDTQYF	TGTGCCAGCAGTGTTAGCGGAAGCACAGATACGCAGTATTTT
TRBV3-1/TRBV3-2	TRBJ1-1	.	.	CASSQFSGNTEAFF	TGTGCCAGCAGCCAGTTCTCGGGAAACACTGAAGCTTTCTTT
TRBV11-2	TRBJ1-2	.	.	CASSSDARQLNYGYTF	TGTGCCAGCAGCTCCGACGCCCGACAGCTTAACTATGGCTACACCTTC
TRBV18	TRBJ2-2	.	TRBD1	CASSAIQGANTGELFF	TGTGCCAGCTCAGCAATACAGGGGGCGAACACCGGGGAGCTGTTTTTT
TRBV7-2	TRBJ1-2	.	.	CASSLEYRRGYTF	TGTGCCAGCAGCTTAGAATACCGACGTGGCTACACCTTC
TRBV27	TRBJ1-1	.	TRBD1	CASSFLLAGGNTEAFF	TGTGCCAGCAGTTTTTTACTGGCAGGGGGGAACACTGAAGCTTTCTTT
TRBV2	TRBJ2-5	.	TRBD2	CASSGLADKETQYF	TGTGCCAGCAGTGGCCTAGCGGACAAAGAGACCCAGTACTTC
TRBV7-3	TRBJ2-7	.	.	CASSLNSGSSYEQYF	TGTGCCAGCAGCTTAAACAGCGGATCTTCCTACGAGCAGTACTTC
TRBV7-3	TRBJ1-1	.	.	CASSYQLNTEAFF	TGTGCCAGCAGCTACCAATTGAACACTGAAGCTTTCTTT
TRBV7-9	TRBJ2-1	.	TRBD2	CASSSERDYNEQFF	TGTGCCAGCAGCTCCGAGCGGGACTACAATGAGCAGTTCTTC
TRBV10-1	TRBJ2-4	.	.	CASSDTGAKNIQYF	TGCGCCAGCAGTGACACGGGAGCCAAAAACATTCAGTACTTC
TRBV6-2/TRBV6-3	TRBJ2-3	once	.	CASSYAGYQDTQYF	TGTGCCAGCAGTTACGCGGGCTATCAAGATACGCAGTATTTT
TRBV2	TRBJ1-5	.	TRBD1	CASRGYRGGNQPQHF	TGTGCCAGCAGGGGATACAGGGGGGGCAATCAGCCCCAGCATTTT
TRBV7-2	TRBJ2-7	.	.	CASSLGLALEQYF	TGTGCCAGCAGCTTAGGTCTGGCTTTGGAGCAGTACTTC
TRBV5-8	TRBJ2-3	few	.	CASSFLSSGSTDTQYF	TGTGCCAGCAGCTTTCTGTCCAGCGGGAGCACAGATACGCAGTATTTT
TRBV6-2/TRBV6-3	TRBJ2-1	.	TRBD1	CASSYSKARGQRYNEQFF	TGTGCCAGCAGTTACTCGAAGGCCCGGGGACAGAGATACAATGAGCAGTTCTTC
TRBV6-2/TRBV6-3	TRBJ2-7	once	.	CASSQSDFAGQYF	TGTGCCAGCAGCCAATCCGACTTCGCGGGGCAGTACTTC
TRBV12-3/TRBV12-4	TRBJ1-2	.	.	CASSYYYGYTF	TGTGCCAGCAGTTACTACTATGGCTACACCTTC
TRBV13	TRBJ2-3	.	TRBD2	CASSLGRKREGGTDTQYF	TGTGCCAGCAGCTTAGGAAGAAAGCGGGAGGGAGGGACAGATACGCAGTATTTT
TRBV19	TRBJ2-2	.	TRBD1	CASSTGQGNTGELFF	TGTGCCAGTAGTACCGGACAGGGAAACACCGGGGAGCTGTTTTTT
TRBV28	TRBJ2-5	.	.	CASRHALGGIKTQYF	TGTGCCAGCAGACACGCCCTGGGGGGCATAAAGACCCAGTACTTC
TRBV5-1	TRBJ1-4	.	TRBD1	CASSSGTGHEKLFF	TGCGCCAGCAGTTCCGGGACAGGGCATGAAAAACTGTTTTTT
TRBV7-3	TRBJ1-2	.	.	CASSKGREGYGYTF	TGTGCCAGCAGTAAGGGCAGGGAAGGCTATGGCTACACCTTC
TRBV18	TRBJ1-3	.	.	CASSHPGNTIYF	TGTGCCAGCTCCCACCCTGGAAACACCATATATTTT
TRBV7-3	TRBJ1-1	few	.	CASSLQGSNTEAFF	TGTGCCAGCAGCTTACAGGGTTCGAACACTGAAGCTTTCTTT
TRBV27	TRBJ2-7	.	.	CASRRGDEQYF	TGTGCCAGCAGACGCGGAGACGAGCAGTACTTC
TRBV4-1	TRBJ1-2	.	TRBD1	CASSQSTGAGYGYTF	TGCGCCAGCAGCCAGAGCACAGGGGCAGGATATGGCTACACCTTC
TRBV6-5	TRBJ1-1	.	.	CASSYSRNTEAFF	TGTGCCAGCAGTTACAGTAGGAACACTGAAGCTTTCTTT
TRBV24-1	TRBJ2-1	once	TRBD2	CATSDVGRQQFF	TGTGCCACCAGTGACGTCGGGAGGCAGCAGTTCTTC
TRBV5-1	TRBJ2-2	.	.	CASSFGSNTGELFF	TGCGCCAGCAGCTTTGGATCTAACACCGGGGAGCTGTTTTTT
TRBV19	TRBJ2-1	.	TRBD2	CASSTLAGQYNEQFF	TGTGCCAGTAGTACCCTAGCGGGACAGTACAATGAGCAGTTCTTC
TRBV5-6	TRBJ1-1	.	.	CASSLGPVNTEAFF	TGTGCCAGCAGCTTGGGTCCAGTGAACACTGAAGCTTTCTTT
TRBV27	TRBJ2-6	.	.	CASSNMAGANVLTF	TGTGCCAGCAGCAACATGGCTGGGGCCAACGTCCTGACTTTC
TRBV2	TRBJ2-1	once	TRBD1	CASNGQGGYNEQFF	TGTGCCAGCAACGGACAGGGAGGTTACAATGAGCAGTTCTTC
TRBV24-1	TRBJ1-5	.	.	CATSDRTANQPQHF	TGTGCCACCAGTGACCGGACAGCTAATCAGCCCCAGCATTTT
TRBV6-5	TRBJ2-7	.	.	CASSSDTSYEQYF	TGTGCCAGCAGTTCGGACACTTCCTACGAGCAGTACTTC
TRBV11-3	TRBJ2-1	few	TRBD2	CASKDGRVHNEQFF	TGTGCCAGCAAAGACGGGAGGGTCCACAATGAGCAGTTCTTC
TRBV6-6	TRBJ2-7	.	TRBD1	CASSLPGQDNEQYF	TGTGCCAGCAGCCTACCGGGACAGGATAACGAGCAGTACTTC